This T cell receptor beta chain was sequenced for a study of blood T cell repertoires in COVID-19. The germline V gene has CDR1 SGHRS and CDR2 YFSETQ. The CDR3 is 18 residues long. Trimming removed 4 bases from V and 2 bases from J; junction bases left unmatched: 14. Some clones are missing from TCRdb's copy, which holds only in-frame ones; the method was immunoSEQ multiplex PCR. The data hold more than 75,000 clones, with over 65% observed a single time. This TCR derives from a woman aged 70-85 years with acute or convalescent COVID-19. Sequencing was carried out using peripheral blood. J is TRBJ2-3 and V is TRBV5-1; 9 positions match TRBD2. CDR3 DNA: TGCGCCAGCAGCCTTCAAGGCGGGGGGGCCCCACCCACAGATACGCAGTATTTT. It is translated as CASSLQGGGAPPTDTQYF.